This T cell receptor (beta chain) was recovered during a study of control samples from healthy donors and cancer patients. The data were produced by immunoSEQ multiplex PCR, yet TCRdb's version contains in-frame clones alone and is incomplete. The sample includes around 95,000 clones, roughly 87% of them seen just once. The source is a woman between 50 and 59 years old in good health. Sequenced sample: blood.

In nucleotides, the CDR3 is TGTGCCAGCAGTTACGAACGGACAGGGTGGAACACTGAAGCTTTCTTT. It yields the protein CASSYERTGWNTEAFF. The chain employs TRBV6-6 and TRBJ1-1, with TRBD1 matching 8 bases. Per the germline V gene, CDR1 is MNHNY and CDR2 is SVGAGI (reference sequence). The CDR3 has 16 amino acids. Germline trimming cut 2 bases from V and 1 base from J; bases unmatched to any gene: 6.